This T cell receptor beta chain appears in the sequencing data of a study of blood T cells in healthy people across ages. The CDR3 totals 14 residues. The V end was cut by 1 base, the J end by 3 bases, with 7 bases between. Per germline, CDR1 MNHEY and CDR2 SMNVEV (reference sequence). Primed by a sample-barcoded 5' primer and a J-beta primer mix, a second PCR proceeded for 7 to 11 cycles. Each cDNA was tagged by a template-switch adaptor containing 12 random nucleotides. MiXCR, applied by TCRdb to the 5' RACE reads, yields one record per CDR3 protein. Of more than 600,000 distinct CDR3 sequences in the sample, 20% to 25% were seen once. These records were also assigned to another study, of T cells of mothers and their children. That paper notes: A few mothers and their six children, all healthy Caucasians, donated. Extracted RNA, in its entirety, went into cDNA synthesis at 1.5 ug per 15 ul. Persistent microchimeric T cell clones were not found at ~100 per million sensitivity.

Sequencing input: blood. The V gene is TRBV27, the J gene TRBJ2-1, with D possibly matching TRBD1 (5 bases). This sequence was found in a boy aged 10-17 years in good health. The CDR3 region has the DNA TGTGCCAGCAGTTTATATACAGGCTACAATGAGCAGTTCTTC. Protein: CASSLYTGYNEQFF.